This entry lists 11 T cell receptor beta chains sequenced from one sample in a study of blood T cells in healthy people across ages. A second roughly 6 to 11 cycle PCR used barcoded and J-beta primers. TCRdb independently ran MiXCR on the 5' RACE reads; one entry per CDR3 protein. Of about 1.5 million distinct CDR3 sequences listed, 42% were seen once; the top ten hold approximately 4.1%. The sample was blood. The receptors derive from a woman aged 18-35 years in good health.

The V and J genes are TRBV18 and TRBJ2-1, with D maybe TRBD2 (6 bases). Deletions cut 2 bases from V and 10 bases from J, with 24 bases between. Germline lookup yields CDR1 KGHSH and CDR2 LQKENI. The CDR3 is made up of 17 amino acids. CDR3 nucleotide sequence: TGTGCCAGCTCACCAACTGCGACTAGTCATCTTATCGGCGAGCAGTTCTTC. Its translation: CASSPTATSHLIGEQFF. Together with reference TRBV18 and TRBJ2-1, the CDR3 gives the full variable domain: NAGVMQNPRHLVRRRGQEARLRCSPMKGHSHVYWYRQLPEEGLKFMVYLQKENIIDESGMPKERFSAEFPKEGPSILRIQQVVRGDSAAYFCASSPTATSHLIGEQFFGPGTRLTVL.

This clonotype was seen at least ten times. The CDR3 nucleotides are TGTGCCAGCAGCCGGGACAGCTTAAACTATGGCTACACCTTC. Amino acids: CASSRDSLNYGYTF. V is TRBV27 and J is TRBJ1-2, with TRBD1 matching 7 bases. V was pared by 6 bases and J by 2 bases, with 6 bases of the junction left unmatched. There are 14 residues in the CDR3. Germline CDR1 reads MNHEY; CDR2 reads SMNVEV (reference sequence).

The chain is built from TRBV10-3 and TRBJ2-5; TRBD1 might be the D (5 bases). Germline values: CDR1 ENHRY, CDR2 SYGVKD. CDR3 length: 14 residues. V lost 6 bases to trimming and J lost 2 bases, with 13 bases between them. CDR3 residues: CAIRAETAQETQYF. The CDR3 nucleotides read TGTGCCATCAGGGCAGAGACAGCACAAGAGACCCAGTACTTC.

This sequence joins TRBV7-8 and TRBJ2-1; D gene ambiguous. CDR1 and CDR2 (germline): SGHVS, FQNEAQ. V was clipped by 0 bases and J by 5 bases, with 8 bases between them. The CDR3 runs 14 residues. CDR3 region: CASSLAVSNNEQFF. The CDR3, as DNA: TGTGCCAGCAGCTTAGCGGTTAGCAACAATGAGCAGTTCTTC.

The table lists this clonotype with a few counts. The CDR3 nucleotides are TGTGCCAGCAGTATACAGAGATACTATGGCTACACCTTC. This translates into CASSIQRYYGYTF. This rearrangement joins TRBV27 to TRBJ1-2; D remains ambiguous. Deletions cut 5 bases from V and 3 bases from J, with 10 bases between. This CDR3 has 13 residues. Germline assignment: CDR1 MNHEY and CDR2 SMNVEV (reference sequence).

The chain combines TRBV29-1 with TRBJ1-2; D unclear. This CDR3 is 11 amino acids long. Germline assignment: CDR1 SQVTM and CDR2 ANQGSEA. The germline V and J ends were trimmed by 7 bases and 8 bases, with 14 bases remaining between them. This CDR3 is CSARPLEGYTF. For the CDR3, the DNA is TGCAGCGCCCGACCGCTGGAGGGCTACACCTTC.

This chain connects TRBV7-2 to TRBJ2-5; weak D call: TRBD1 (5 bases). Near its end, the DNA agrees better with TRBJ2-7, so the J call may be wrong. Germline CDR1 SGHTA, CDR2 FQGNSA. This CDR3 has 13 amino acids. This chain's CDR3 is CASSLDQGSEQYF. The CDR3 nucleotides read TGTGCCAGCAGCTTAGACCAGGGCTCCGAGCAGTACTTC.

The chain uses TRBV29-1 and TRBJ2-5, with 9 nucleotides matching TRBD1. The germline V gene has CDR1 SQVTM and CDR2 ANQGSEA. Trimming at V came to 7 bases and at J to 2 bases, leaving 5 bases not matched to a gene. This CDR3 spans 13 amino acids. This chain's CDR3 is CSGGDRVQETQYF. The DNA for the CDR3 is TGCAGCGGGGGGGACAGGGTACAAGAGACCCAGTACTTC.

This clonotype was detected a few times. This chain uses TRBV24-1 with TRBJ2-1, with TRBD1 matching over 10 bases. The CDR3 is made up of 13 amino acids. Germline values: CDR1 KGHDR, CDR2 SFDVKD. V lost 9 bases to trimming and J lost 9 bases; unmatched junction nucleotides: 7. CDR3 in amino acids: CATQDRDRGEQFF. The CDR3 coding sequence is TGTGCCACCCAAGACCGGGACAGGGGTGAGCAGTTCTTC.

This sequence joins TRBV7-9 and TRBJ1-1, with a weak D call TRBD1 (6 bases). V was trimmed by 6 bases and J by 12 bases, leaving 20 bases between them. CDR1 is SEHNR and CDR2 is FQNEAQ in the germline V gene (reference sequence). This CDR3 is 13 amino acids long. DNA for the CDR3: TGTGCCAGCAGTACAGGGCAGGCGTGTAAGTCTTTCTTT. It translates to CASSTGQACKSFF. The whole variable domain, remainder taken from reference TRBV7-9 and TRBJ1-1, is DTGVSQNPRHKITKRGQNVTFRCDPISEHNRLYWYRQTLGQGPEFLTYFQNEAQLEKSRLLSDRFSAERPKGSFSTLEIQRTEQGDSAMYLCASSTGQACKSFFGQGTRLTVV.

This clonotype turned up a few times. This chain uses TRBV9 with TRBJ2-3; 8 bases agree with TRBD2. The germline V gene encodes CDR1 SGDLS and CDR2 YYNGEE. Trimming removed 0 bases from V and 3 bases from J; junction bases left unmatched: 12. CDR3 length equals 18 residues. Written as DNA, the CDR3 is TGTGCCAGCAGCGTAGAGGCTAGCGGGTACGGGATGACAGATACGCAGTATTTT. This gives the protein CASSVEASGYGMTDTQYF.